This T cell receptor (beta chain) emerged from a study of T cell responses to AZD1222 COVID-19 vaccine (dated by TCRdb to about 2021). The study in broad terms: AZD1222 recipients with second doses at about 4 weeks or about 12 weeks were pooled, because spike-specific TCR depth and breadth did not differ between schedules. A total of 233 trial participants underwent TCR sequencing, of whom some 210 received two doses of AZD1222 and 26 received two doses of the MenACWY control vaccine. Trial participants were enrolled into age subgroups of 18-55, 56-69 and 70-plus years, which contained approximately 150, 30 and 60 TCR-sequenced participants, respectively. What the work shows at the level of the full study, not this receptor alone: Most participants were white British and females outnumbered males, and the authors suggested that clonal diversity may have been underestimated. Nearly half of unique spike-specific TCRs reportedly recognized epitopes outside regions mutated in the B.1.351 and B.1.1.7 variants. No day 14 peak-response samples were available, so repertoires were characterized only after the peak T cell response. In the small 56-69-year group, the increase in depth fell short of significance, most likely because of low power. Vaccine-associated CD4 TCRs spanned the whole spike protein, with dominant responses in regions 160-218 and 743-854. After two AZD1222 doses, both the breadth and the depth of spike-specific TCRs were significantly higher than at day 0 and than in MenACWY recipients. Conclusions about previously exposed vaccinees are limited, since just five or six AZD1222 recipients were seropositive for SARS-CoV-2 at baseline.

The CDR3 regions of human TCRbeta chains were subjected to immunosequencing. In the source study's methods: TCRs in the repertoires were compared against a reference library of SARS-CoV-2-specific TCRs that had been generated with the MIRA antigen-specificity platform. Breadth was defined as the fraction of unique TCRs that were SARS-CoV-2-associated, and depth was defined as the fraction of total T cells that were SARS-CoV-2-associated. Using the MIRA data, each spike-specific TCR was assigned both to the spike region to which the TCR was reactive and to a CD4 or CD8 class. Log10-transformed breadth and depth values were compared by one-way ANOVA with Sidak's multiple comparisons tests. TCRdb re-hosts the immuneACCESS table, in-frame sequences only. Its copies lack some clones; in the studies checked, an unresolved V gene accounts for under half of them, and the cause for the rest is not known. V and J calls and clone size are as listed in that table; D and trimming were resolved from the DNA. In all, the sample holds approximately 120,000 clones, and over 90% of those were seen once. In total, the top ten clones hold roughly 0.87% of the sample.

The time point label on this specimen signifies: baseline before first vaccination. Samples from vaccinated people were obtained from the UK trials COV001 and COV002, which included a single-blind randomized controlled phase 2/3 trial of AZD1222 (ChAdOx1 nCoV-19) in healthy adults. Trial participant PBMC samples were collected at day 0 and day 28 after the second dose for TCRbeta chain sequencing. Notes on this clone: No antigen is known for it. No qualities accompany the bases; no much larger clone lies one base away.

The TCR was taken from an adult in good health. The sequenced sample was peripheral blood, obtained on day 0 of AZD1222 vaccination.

Here the CDR3 is given as CASSIVRGVKSTEAFF. In nucleotides, the sequence is TGTGCCAGTAGTATAGTGCGGGGTGTCAAGAGCACTGAAGCTTTCTTT. The sequence joins TRBV19 to TRBJ1-1; the D gene is unclear. Between the V and J ends, shortened by 1 base and 4 bases respectively, the junction contains 16 bases. Reading from cysteine to phenylalanine, the CDR3 counts 16 amino acids. The DNA shown is the 48-base CDR3, in frame from base 1. Looking up the germline V gene (reference sequence) yields CDR1 LNHDA and CDR2 SQIVND.